This T cell receptor beta chain was identified during a study of tumour-infiltrating T cells in Burkitt lymphoma. TCRdb's copy holds only in-frame clones and misses some; the assay was immunoSEQ multiplex PCR. The sample yields 4,400 or so clones, about 80% seen once. The CDR3 runs 15 residues. Germline CDR1 MNHEY, CDR2 SVGAGI. The trim removed 4 bases at V and 3 bases at J, leaving 7 bases unmatched. V usage is TRBV6-5 and J usage is TRBJ1-1; 8 nucleotides agree with TRBD1. Sequencing was done on a sample of tumor tissue. The origin of this receptor is a human donor with diffuse large B-cell lymphoma. Some clones in this sample may be carry-over from other donors' samples. CDR3 protein: CASSSPGTGDTEAFF. CDR3 bases: TGTGCCAGCAGTTCCCCCGGGACAGGTGACACTGAAGCTTTCTTT.